The 24 T cell receptor beta chains below come from one sample, sequenced in a study of graft-versus-host responses after intestinal transplantation. Method: immunoSEQ multiplex PCR; TCRdb's copy keeps in-frame clones and lacks some. The repertoire holds roughly 13,000 clones, about 30% seen once, with 4.5% to 6% in the top ten. The input for sequencing was alloreactive CD4+ T cells from a mixed lymphocyte reaction culture, taken before intestinal transplant. The subset here: CFSE-low proliferating T cells sorted from approximately 6-day pre-transplant mixed lymphocyte reaction (GvH or HvG direction). Receptors were obtained from a human patient who received an intestinal transplant.

About this clone: Other DNA sequences in the sample encode the same CDR3. The CDR3 nucleotides read TGCGCCAGCAGCTTGGGAGGGACAGGTGCCTACGAGCAGTACTTC. It encodes CASSLGGTGAYEQYF. The chain is built from TRBV5-1 and TRBJ2-7; 8 nucleotides agree with TRBD1. The CDR3 is 15 residues long. Germline V CDR1 and CDR2: SGHRS, YFSETQ. The V segment lost 0 bases and the J segment 2 bases; nucleotides outside the gene matches: 4. Looking up the rest from reference TRBV5-1 and TRBJ2-7 gives the full variable domain: KAGVTQTPRYLIKTRGQQVTLSCSPISGHRSVSWYQQTPGQGLQFLFEYFSETQRNKGNFPGRFSGRQFSNSRSEMNVSTLELGDSALYLCASSLGGTGAYEQYFGPGTRLTVT.

This clone is termed large. The chain has TRBV5-1 and TRBJ2-2; 8 bases agree with TRBD2. Germline assignment: CDR1 SGHRS and CDR2 YFSETQ. Trimming removed 6 bases from V and 5 bases from J; junction bases left unmatched: 6. The CDR3 has 14 residues. The CDR3 nucleotides read TGCGCCAGCACGGAGCGGGAGTGGACCGGGGAGCTGTTTTTT. This codes for CASTEREWTGELFF.

The chain uses TRBV15 and TRBJ2-2; 12 nucleotides match TRBD2. With V trimmed by 2 bases and J by 6 bases, 7 bases remained unmatched. The CDR3 sequence is 17 residues long. Germline-derived CDR1 and CDR2 are LNHNV and YYDKDF (reference sequence). The CDR3 sequence: CATSRPPSGRVPGELFF. CDR3 DNA sequence: TGTGCCACCAGCAGACCACCTAGCGGGAGGGTCCCCGGGGAGCTGTTTTTT. Combining the CDR3 with reference TRBV15 and TRBJ2-2 gives the whole variable domain DAMVIQNPRYQVTQFGKPVTLSCSQTLNHNVMYWYQQKSSQAPKLLFHYYDKDFNNEADTPDNFQSRRPNTSFCFLDIRSPGLGDTAMYLCATSRPPSGRVPGELFFGEGSRLTVL.

J is TRBJ2-4 and V is TRBV5-1; no reliable D call. This CDR3 has 15 residues. V was shortened by 7 bases and J by 6 bases, with 20 bases between the two germline ends. Germline values: CDR1 SGHRS, CDR2 YFSETQ. CDR3 sequence: CASGRLGIEGNIQYF. The CDR3 DNA reads TGCGCCAGCGGGCGCCTAGGGATCGAAGGAAACATTCAGTACTTC.

The gene calls are TRBV4-2 and TRBJ1-2; a weak D match, TRBD1 (5 bases). Germline values: CDR1 LGHNA, CDR2 YNFKEQ. V was shortened by 5 bases and J by 3 bases, with 19 bases between the two germline ends. The CDR3 extends over 16 amino acids. The CDR3 DNA follows: TGTGCCAGCAGCTTGGTGATAGGGCAGGGTTACTATGGCTACACCTTC. Its protein is CASSLVIGQGYYGYTF.

The V gene is TRBV6-5, the J gene TRBJ1-5; D gene ambiguous. The CDR3 sequence is 11 residues long. CDR1 and CDR2 from the germline V gene are MNHEY and SVGAGI. The germline V and J ends were trimmed by 7 bases and 9 bases, with 10 bases remaining between them. CDR3: CASNRDLPQHF. In DNA, the CDR3 is TGTGCCAGCAACCGAGACCTGCCCCAGCATTTT.

This clone has a handful of counts. The chain is built from TRBV10-1 and TRBJ2-7, with 10 bases that match TRBD2. The V gene end was trimmed by 8 bases and the J gene end by 4 bases; junction bases not matched to a gene: 11. The CDR3 runs 15 residues. The germline gives CDR1 WNHNN, CDR2 SYGVQD (reference sequence). CDR3 protein: CASLPSLAGAYEQYF. CDR3 bases: TGCGCCAGCCTACCCTCCCTAGCGGGAGCGTACGAGCAGTACTTC.

The rearrangement joins TRBV15 to TRBJ2-3, with a tentative D call TRBD2 (5 bases). Germline assignment: CDR1 LNHNV and CDR2 YYDKDF (reference sequence). There are 19 residues in the CDR3. The V and J ends lost 1 base and 2 bases respectively, with 22 bases between them. In DNA, the CDR3 is TGTGCCACCAGCAGAGTGCACTTATCGGCGGGCATCGCCACAGATACGCAGTATTTT. It specifies CATSRVHLSAGIATDTQYF.

The chain joins TRBV28 to TRBJ1-1; the D is unclear. The germline V gene encodes CDR1 MDHEN and CDR2 SYDVKM. The CDR3 runs 15 residues. The ends were cut back, 0 bases at V and 2 bases at J, with 10 bases in the middle. The CDR3: CASSLWAGANTEAFF. Written as DNA, the CDR3 is TGTGCCAGCAGTTTATGGGCAGGCGCAAACACTGAAGCTTTCTTT.

This clone was detected only a few times. The chain has TRBV30 and TRBJ1-3; tentatively, D is TRBD1 (5 bases). V shed 0 bases and J shed 8 bases, with 17 bases lying between them. Germline CDR1 is GTSNPN and CDR2 is SVGIG (reference sequence). The CDR3 covers 15 residues. The CDR3 loop is CAWSVVGTLGDTIYF. The DNA of the CDR3 is TGTGCCTGGAGTGTAGTCGGGACTCTCGGAGACACCATATATTTT. The variable domain in full, with the rest retrieved from reference TRBV30 and TRBJ1-3, is SQTIHQWPATLVQPVGSPLSLECTVEGTSNPNLYWYRQAAGRGLQLLFYSVGIGQISSEVPQNLSASRPQDRQFILSSKKLLLSDSGFYLCAWSVVGTLGDTIYFGEGSWLTVV.

This clone was detected a few times. The V gene is TRBV19, the J gene TRBJ2-7; D is unclear. Trimming cost V 4 bases and J 5 bases, with 18 bases left between them. This CDR3 spans 15 amino acids. Germline V gene sequence: CDR1 LNHDA, CDR2 SQIVND (reference sequence). Here the CDR3 reads CASSTTGLPRDEQYF. CDR3 in DNA: TGTGCCAGTAGTACCACCGGGCTTCCTCGGGACGAGCAGTACTTC.

The chain recombines TRBV7-9 with TRBJ1-1; 10 bases align to TRBD1. CDR1 and CDR2 from the germline V gene are SEHNR and FQNEAQ (reference sequence). V shed 7 bases, J shed 7 bases, and the junction held 3 bases outside the gene matches. The CDR3 consists of 12 residues. CDR3 in amino acids: CASTRTGGEAFF. CDR3 sequence (DNA): TGTGCCAGCACCCGGACAGGGGGTGAAGCTTTCTTT.

The chain carries TRBV5-1 and TRBJ1-1, with D tentatively TRBD1 (6 bases). The CDR3 consists of 15 residues. V dropped 2 bases and J dropped 0 bases, with 11 bases sitting between them. The germline V gene encodes CDR1 SGHRS and CDR2 YFSETQ. The CDR3 DNA sequence: TGCGCCAGCAGCTTCAGGGGACCTATGAACACTGAAGCTTTCTTT. Residues: CASSFRGPMNTEAFF.

The chain carries TRBV5-1 and TRBJ1-6, with TRBD1 matching over 7 bases. Germline values: CDR1 SGHRS, CDR2 YFSETQ. V lost 3 bases to trimming and J lost 9 bases; unmatched junction nucleotides: 6. This CDR3 spans 14 amino acids. The CDR3 nucleotides are TGCGCCAGCAGCTCGGCAGGGGGACGTTCACCCCTCCACTTT. Translating it yields CASSSAGGRSPLHF.

The chain carries TRBV27 and TRBJ1-5, with D uncertain. The CDR3 spans 15 residues. Germline assignment: CDR1 MNHEY and CDR2 SMNVEV (reference sequence). V was clipped by 3 bases and J by 0 bases, with 9 bases between them. The DNA of the CDR3 is TGTGCCAGCAGTTTGAGAACAGCTAGCAATCAGCCCCAGCATTTT. It specifies CASSLRTASNQPQHF.

The chain carries TRBV5-6 and TRBJ1-2; D is undetermined. V gave up 4 bases and J gave up 5 bases, with 12 bases separating them. In germline, CDR1 is SGHDT, CDR2 YYEEEE. The CDR3 sequence is 13 residues long. The CDR3 bases are TGTGCCAGCAGCCTCCCGGCCCCGTATGGCTACACCTTC. This translates into CASSLPAPYGYTF.

The gene calls are TRBV5-1 and TRBJ2-3, with 10 bases aligning to TRBD2. CDR1 is SGHRS and CDR2 is YFSETQ in the germline V gene. The CDR3 contains 17 residues. The V and J ends lost 0 bases and 4 bases, in that order; junction bases with no gene match: 8. The CDR3 sequence is CASSLVPGLASADTQYF. CDR3 sequence (DNA): TGCGCCAGCAGCTTGGTCCCGGGACTAGCGAGCGCAGATACGCAGTATTTT.

This clone was recorded a few times. The rearrangement uses TRBV4-2 and TRBJ2-7; TRBD2 matches at 7 bases. Unmatched junction bases numbered 13, after V lost 3 bases and J lost 2 bases. CDR1 LGHNA and CDR2 YNFKEQ come from the germline V gene. The CDR3 contains 17 residues. The CDR3 nucleotides are TGTGCCAGCAGCCAGGCCACGACAGCGGGACGGGCCTACGAGCAGTACTTC. This encodes CASSQATTAGRAYEQYF.

The V and J genes are TRBV27 and TRBJ2-3; TRBD2 might be the D (6 bases). The CDR3 runs 16 residues. Trimming left V 1 base short and J 1 base short, with 12 bases between. The germline V gene encodes CDR1 MNHEY and CDR2 SMNVEV (reference sequence). DNA of the CDR3: TGTGCCAGCAGTTTATACGGGGGAGGTGGCACAGATACGCAGTATTTT. It encodes CASSLYGGGGTDTQYF.

This clone was recorded a few times. The CDR3 is CAWGASTDTQYF. In DNA form, the CDR3 reads TGTGCCTGGGGGGCTAGCACAGATACGCAGTATTTT. V is TRBV30 and J is TRBJ2-3; D possibly corresponds to TRBD1 (5 bases). The CDR3 is 12 amino acids. CDR1 is GTSNPN, CDR2 SVGIG, per germline (reference sequence). Trimming removed 5 bases from V and 0 bases from J, with 6 bases in between. The full variable domain, completed using reference TRBV30 and TRBJ2-3, is SQTIHQWPATLVQPVGSPLSLECTVEGTSNPNLYWYRQAAGRGLQLLFYSVGIGQISSEVPQNLSASRPQDRQFILSSKKLLLSDSGFYLCAWGASTDTQYFGPGTRLTVL.

The chain carries TRBV19 and TRBJ1-3; 8 bases line up with TRBD1. Germline V CDR1 and CDR2: LNHDA, SQIVND (reference sequence). V shed 5 bases and J 9 bases; nucleotides not matched to a gene: 15. The CDR3 extends over 16 amino acids. CDR3 loop: CASSPWGGQEDGTIYF. Written as DNA, the CDR3 is TGTGCCAGTAGTCCATGGGGGGGACAGGAGGACGGCACCATATATTTT.

This clone was detected a few times. J is TRBJ2-1 and V is TRBV5-1, with 9 positions matching TRBD2. This CDR3 contains 15 residues. V trimming: 5 bases; J trimming: 4 bases; junction bases outside the gene matches: 7. From germline, CDR1 is SGHRS and CDR2 YFSETQ. CDR3 DNA sequence: TGCGCCAGCAGTCCTACTAGCGGGTTATACAATGAGCAGTTCTTC. This gives the protein CASSPTSGLYNEQFF.

The J gene is TRBJ1-1, the V gene TRBV7-6, with a possible D match to TRBD1 (5 bases). This CDR3 is 16 amino acids long. Germline CDR1 and CDR2: SGHVS and FNYEAQ. Trimming took 1 base from V and 4 from J, leaving 16 bases between them. Here the CDR3 DNA reads TGTGCCAGCAGCTTAGTGGTAGGGGTGAGCGGCACTGAAGCTTTCTTT. This encodes CASSLVVGVSGTEAFF.

The chain has TRBV5-6 and TRBJ1-3; 7 nucleotides align to TRBD1. The germline V gene has CDR1 SGHDT and CDR2 YYEEEE. This CDR3 contains 15 residues. V lost 2 bases, J lost 1 base, and 3 bases stayed unmatched. CDR3 coding DNA: TGTGCCAGCAGCTTCCCGACAGGGTCTGGAAACACCATATATTTT. The encoded protein is CASSFPTGSGNTIYF.